These 15 T cell receptor beta chains were sequenced from one sample in a study of cytomegalovirus exposure and HLA in healthy donors. Both 60 Vbeta primers and 13 Jbeta primers went into the PCR. Sequenced by immunoSEQ multiplex PCR; TCRdb stores in-frame clones only, minus some. Here the sample spans 150,000 to 190,000 clones, 75% being singletons. Sequencing was done on a sample of PBMCs. Receptors were obtained from a man younger than 30 in good health and CMV-seronegative.

This clone was recorded a few times. The chain links TRBV2 to TRBJ2-7; a possible D gene is TRBD2 (6 bases). The V end was cut by 3 bases, the J end by 2 bases, with 8 bases between. CDR1 and CDR2 (germline): SNHLY, FYNNEI. The CDR3 has 13 amino acids. CDR3 residues: CASSEGGTYEQYF. The CDR3 DNA follows: TGTGCCAGCAGTGAGGGGGGTACCTACGAGCAGTACTTC.

The chain joins TRBV19 to TRBJ1-3; D call uncertain. The ends were cut back, 6 bases at V and 1 base at J, with 13 bases in the middle. The CDR3 sequence is 15 residues long. The germline V gene has CDR1 LNHDA and CDR2 SQIVND (reference sequence). CDR3 residues: CASRGMRASGNTIYF. In DNA, the CDR3 is TGTGCCAGTAGGGGGATGAGGGCGTCTGGAAACACCATATATTTT.

With regard to this clone: A junction boundary mismatches the germline segment, possibly from a read error. V and J are TRBV7-9 and TRBJ2-4; possible D gene TRBD2, 5 bases. The CDR3 runs to 16 residues. Germline lookup yields CDR1 SEHNR and CDR2 FQNEAQ (reference sequence). The CDR3 region is CSSSSLGIVAKNIQYF. DNA for the CDR3: TGTTCCAGCAGCTCCCTCGGGATAGTAGCCAAAAACATTCAGTACTTC.

The chain carries TRBV11-2 and TRBJ2-1; tentatively, D is TRBD1 (5 bases). Trimming took off 0 bases at V and 6 bases at J, with 12 bases between the two ends. CDR3 length equals 15 residues. Per the germline V gene, CDR1 is SGHAT and CDR2 is FQNNGV. The chain's CDR3 is CASSLDPHRLNEQFF. CDR3 DNA sequence: TGTGCCAGCAGCTTAGATCCCCACAGGCTCAATGAGCAGTTCTTC.

This clone was seen a few times. The genes are TRBV14 and TRBJ1-2; 7 bases line up with TRBD1. The junction had 7 bases not matched to a gene; V was cut back by 5 bases and J by 4 bases. This CDR3 has 14 amino acids. CDR1 SGHDN and CDR2 FVKESK come from the germline V gene. The CDR3 nucleotides are TGTGCCAGCAGCGCGACAGGGAAACGCTATGGCTACACCTTC. Translating it yields CASSATGKRYGYTF. Combining the CDR3 with reference TRBV14 and TRBJ1-2 gives the whole variable domain EAGVTQFPSHSVIEKGQTVTLRCDPISGHDNLYWYRRVMGKEIKFLLHFVKESKQDESGMPNNRFLAERTGGTYSTLKVQPAELEDSGVYFCASSATGKRYGYTFGSGTRLTVV.

The chain couples TRBV6-1 to TRBJ1-6; TRBD1 aligns across 7 bases. From germline, CDR1 is MNHNS and CDR2 SASEGT. Germline trimming cut 6 bases from V and 9 bases from J; bases unmatched to any gene: 8. The CDR3 extends over 14 amino acids. CDR3 in amino acids: CASRAGTAGSPLHF. In DNA, the CDR3 is TGTGCCAGCAGGGCTGGGACAGCAGGTTCACCCCTCCACTTT.

The V call is TRBV2, the J call TRBJ2-1; TRBD2 matches 16 bases. V dropped 6 bases and J dropped 6; count of bases not matched to a gene: 11. This CDR3 spans 18 amino acids. Germline CDR1 is SNHLY and CDR2 is FYNNEI. CDR3 region: CASSGTSGRALRANEQFF. Here the CDR3 DNA reads TGTGCCAGCAGCGGGACTAGCGGGAGGGCCCTCCGGGCCAATGAGCAGTTCTTC.

This clone was detected once. The chain has TRBV5-1 and TRBJ2-7; 7 bases fit TRBD1. This CDR3 contains 15 residues. From germline, CDR1 is SGHRS and CDR2 YFSETQ. The V segment lost 4 bases and the J segment 2 bases; nucleotides outside the gene matches: 9. CDR3 sequence: CASSPGETGTYEQYF. In nucleotides, the CDR3 is TGCGCCAGCAGCCCAGGGGAGACAGGGACCTACGAGCAGTACTTC.

This clone was observed a few times. The chain recombines TRBV6-5 with TRBJ2-3; TRBD2 might be the D (5 bases). The V gene's germline CDR1 is MNHEY and CDR2 SVGAGI. The CDR3 loop spans 13 amino acids. V was pared by 5 bases and J by 4 bases, with 10 bases between. The CDR3 bases are TGTGCCAGCAGTCCGCTAGCTCCAGATACGCAGTATTTT. As protein: CASSPLAPDTQYF.

The V call is TRBV7-9, the J call TRBJ2-7; 8 bases map to TRBD2. J lost 1 base, V lost 8 bases, and 10 bases had no gene match. The V gene's germline CDR1 is SEHNR and CDR2 FQNEAQ (reference sequence). There are 15 residues in the CDR3. In DNA form, the CDR3 reads TGTGCCAGCGGGCGGGGGGACCTAGGTTCCTACGAGCAGTACTTC. It is translated as CASGRGDLGSYEQYF.

This clone appeared a few times. The V and J genes are TRBV28 and TRBJ2-1; the D gene is possibly TRBD1 (5 bases). Germline CDR1 and CDR2: MDHEN and SYDVKM. The CDR3 runs to 13 residues. V lost 2 bases and J 8 bases, leaving 10 bases between the germline ends. CDR3 nucleotide sequence: TGTGCCAGCAGTTTAATACAGGTCGATGAGCAGTTCTTC. It specifies CASSLIQVDEQFF.

The gene calls are TRBV5-1 and TRBJ2-7; TRBD1 matches at 7 bases. V was pared by 4 bases and J by 3 bases, with 10 bases of the junction left unmatched. The germline gives CDR1 SGHRS, CDR2 YFSETQ. This CDR3 contains 15 residues. CDR3 coding DNA: TGCGCCAGCAGCCTAACACGGGACAGTGGCTACGAGCAGTACTTC. It specifies CASSLTRDSGYEQYF.

V is TRBV27 and J is TRBJ2-5, with 10 bases matching TRBD1. The closer fit of TRBJ2-7 to the DNA end suggests the J call may be wrong. Germline lookup yields CDR1 MNHEY and CDR2 SMNVEV (reference sequence). This CDR3 region has 14 residues. The CDR3 loop reads CASSSRTGGYEQYF. The CDR3 DNA is TGTGCCAGCAGTTCCAGGACAGGGGGCTACGAGCAGTACTTC.

The rearrangement links TRBV10-3 to TRBJ1-1; 8 bases are shared with TRBD1. V shed 8 bases and J 0 bases; nucleotides not matched to a gene: 5. Germline-derived CDR1 and CDR2 are ENHRY and SYGVKD. This CDR3 spans 14 amino acids. Here the CDR3 reads CAIGTGGVNTEAFF. The DNA for the CDR3 is TGTGCCATCGGGACAGGTGGGGTGAACACTGAAGCTTTCTTT.

The chain has TRBV4-3 and TRBJ2-1, with 8 bases identical to TRBD1. The junction had 10 bases not matched to a gene; V was cut back by 2 bases and J by 10 bases. CDR3 size: 15 residues. Germline values: CDR1 LGHNA, CDR2 YSLEER. CDR3 DNA: TGCGCCAGCAGCCAATTAGGGGCAGACAGGGGAGAGCAGTTCTTC. Translation gives CASSQLGADRGEQFF.